The 3 T cell receptor beta chains below were found in one sample sequenced in a study of CD8 T cells in Susac syndrome. Random hexamers primed reverse transcription of about 0.45 to 1 ug RNA. One entry per CDR3 protein results from TCRdb running MiXCR on the immunoSEQ multiplex PCR reads. The sample lists approximately 120,000 distinct CDR3 sequences, 80% to 95% occurring once. Sequenced material: CD4+ T cells from PBMCs. Every receptor here comes from a human donor in good health.

The V gene is TRBV5-6, the J gene TRBJ2-3; D gene uncertain. Germline V CDR1 and CDR2: SGHDT, YYEEEE. Trimming shortened V by 0 bases and J by 5 bases, and 13 bases separated the two germline ends. The CDR3 runs to 15 residues. The CDR3 DNA reads as TGTGCCAGCAGCTTGGTGACCCGGCAGATAGATACGCAGTATTTT. Translation: CASSLVTRQIDTQYF. The whole variable domain, filled in from reference TRBV5-6 and TRBJ2-3, reads DAGVTQSPTHLIKTRGQQVTLRCSPKSGHDTVSWYQQALGQGPQFIFQYYEEEERQRGNFPDRFSGHQFPNYSSELNVNALLLGDSALYLCASSLVTRQIDTQYFGPGTRLTVL.

The gene calls are TRBV12-3 or TRBV12-4 and TRBJ2-1; 11 bases fit TRBD2. CDR3 length equals 14 residues. After removal of 6 bases from V and 9 bases from J, the junction contained 7 bases not matched to a gene. For the CDR3, the DNA is TGTGCCAGCAGGCTGGGGACTAGCGGTAGTGAGCAGTTCTTC. It codes for CASRLGTSGSEQFF.

The V and J genes are TRBV9 and TRBJ2-1; no firm D call. This CDR3 spans 15 amino acids. CDR1 and CDR2 from the germline V gene are SGDLS and YYNGEE. Trimming shortened V by 1 base and J by 0 bases, and 8 bases separated the two germline ends. CDR3 residues: CASSVLPSSYNEQFF. DNA for the CDR3: TGTGCCAGCAGCGTATTACCGAGCTCCTACAATGAGCAGTTCTTC.